This entry lists 13 T cell receptor beta chains sequenced from one sample in a study of OX40 agonist ivuxolimab in advanced cancers. Some clones are missing from TCRdb's copy, which holds only in-frame ones; the method was immunoSEQ multiplex PCR. The sample records tens of thousands of clones, 70% to 90% being singletons. This material consisted of CD4+ or CD8+ T cells sorted from blood, taken in a trial of the OX40 agonist ivuxolimab. These receptors were collected from an adult with an advanced solid tumor such as melanoma, head and neck, liver or kidney cancer.

The genes are TRBV7-3 and TRBJ1-3; TRBD1 matches at 9 bases. The V gene end was trimmed by 5 bases and the J gene end by 8 bases; junction bases not matched to a gene: 10. Germline assignment: CDR1 SGHTA and CDR2 FQGTGA. This CDR3 is 15 amino acids long. The CDR3: CASSPRGTGPHTIYF. CDR3 nucleotide sequence: TGTGCCAGCAGCCCTAGAGGGACAGGGCCGCACACCATATATTTT.

This rearrangement joins TRBV7-9 to TRBJ2-7; 10 nucleotides match TRBD2. Trimming at V came to 2 bases and at J to 5 bases, leaving 3 bases not matched to a gene. This CDR3 contains 14 residues. Looked up from germline, CDR1 is SEHNR and CDR2 is FQNEAQ (reference sequence). This CDR3 reads CASSLSSGSDEQYF. CDR3 DNA: TGTGCCAGCAGCTTATCTAGCGGGAGCGACGAGCAGTACTTC.

This chain joins TRBV4-3 and TRBJ1-1, with a weak D call TRBD1 (5 bases). V lost 3 bases and J 0 bases, leaving 14 bases between the germline ends. This CDR3 has 16 amino acids. Germline V gives CDR1 LGHNA, CDR2 YSLEER. In DNA form, the CDR3 reads TGCGCCAGCAGCCAGTCAGGGTCGGTAATGAACACTGAAGCTTTCTTT. Its translation: CASSQSGSVMNTEAFF.

V usage is TRBV4-1 and J usage is TRBJ2-7; 11 bases align to TRBD2. The germline gives CDR1 MGHRA, CDR2 YSYEKL. The CDR3 extends over 15 amino acids. Trimming took 3 bases from V and 3 from J; bases not matched to a gene: 4. CDR3 region: CASSHAGTSGYEQYF. CDR3 DNA sequence: TGCGCCAGCAGCCATGCCGGGACTAGCGGCTACGAGCAGTACTTC.

This sequence joins TRBV9 and TRBJ1-4, with 9 positions matching TRBD1. The V gene end was trimmed by 4 bases and the J gene end by 8 bases; junction bases not matched to a gene: 9. Germline V gene data show CDR1 as SGDLS and CDR2 as YYNGEE. The CDR3 contains 15 residues. In DNA, the CDR3 is TGTGCCAGCAGCCCCGAGACAGGGGGAGGCGAAAAACTGTTTTTT. Amino acid sequence: CASSPETGGGEKLFF.

This clone appeared once. The genes are TRBV18 and TRBJ2-7; no firm D call. Per germline, CDR1 KGHSH and CDR2 LQKENI. The CDR3 consists of 14 residues. V lost 0 bases to trimming and J lost 7 bases, with 13 bases between them. CDR3 amino acids: CASSPPTRLGEQYF. The CDR3 region has the DNA TGTGCCAGCTCACCACCGACTCGCCTGGGGGAGCAGTACTTC.

This clone is a singleton in its sample. J is TRBJ2-7 and V is TRBV7-2, with D unclear. The CDR3 totals 15 residues. Germline CDR1 SGHTA, CDR2 FQGNSA. Trimming pared 1 base from V and 3 bases from J, leaving 13 bases between. The DNA of the CDR3 is TGTGCCAGCAGCTTAGGACGTACAGATTTCTACGAGCAGTACTTC. Translating it yields CASSLGRTDFYEQYF.

The chain couples TRBV11-2 to TRBJ2-7; D might be TRBD1 or TRBD2, each matching 7 bases. The ends were cut back, 8 bases at V and 2 bases at J, with 13 bases in the middle. This CDR3 is 13 amino acids long. The V gene's germline CDR1 is SGHAT and CDR2 FQNNGV. The CDR3 reads CASVGRGPYEQYF. The CDR3 coding sequence is TGTGCCAGCGTGGGGAGGGGGCCCTACGAGCAGTACTTC.

The chain uses TRBV5-6 and TRBJ1-5; possibly TRBD1 for D (6 bases). V dropped 4 bases and J dropped 6 bases, with 11 bases sitting between them. Germline V lookup: CDR1 SGHDT, CDR2 YYEEEE. The CDR3 sequence is 13 residues long. CDR3 in amino acids: CASSARGSQPQHF. CDR3 DNA: TGTGCCAGCAGCGCCAGGGGATCTCAGCCCCAGCATTTT. The full variable domain, its missing parts supplied by reference TRBV5-6 and TRBJ1-5, is DAGVTQSPTHLIKTRGQQVTLRCSPKSGHDTVSWYQQALGQGPQFIFQYYEEEERQRGNFPDRFSGHQFPNYSSELNVNALLLGDSALYLCASSARGSQPQHFGDGTRLSIL.

This clone was detected a few times. The rearrangement uses TRBV19 and TRBJ2-3; the match to TRBD2 covers 15 bases. V was clipped by 5 bases and J by 6 bases; unmatched bases: 6. Looked up from germline, CDR1 is LNHDA and CDR2 is SQIVND (reference sequence). The CDR3 extends over 16 amino acids. The CDR3 DNA reads TGTGCCAGTAGTTATCAAGGACTAGCGGGAGGGGATACGCAGTATTTT. It codes for CASSYQGLAGGDTQYF.

This chain uses TRBV27 with TRBJ2-7; D possibly matches TRBD1 or TRBD2 (5 bases each). Germline CDR1 is MNHEY and CDR2 is SMNVEV (reference sequence). There are 15 residues in the CDR3. Trimming cost V 1 base and J 4 bases, with 14 bases left between them. This CDR3 is CASSLYPGRGYEQYF. The CDR3 coding sequence is TGTGCCAGCAGTTTATATCCGGGGCGCGGATACGAGCAGTACTTC.

The V and J genes are TRBV18 and TRBJ1-2; TRBD1 agrees at 7 bases. Germline V gives CDR1 KGHSH, CDR2 LQKENI. The CDR3 is made up of 13 amino acids. Trimming at V came to 3 bases and at J to 8 bases, leaving 6 bases not matched to a gene. CDR3 DNA sequence: TGTGCCAGCTCACCTCCGACAGGGCAGGGCTACACCTTC. Its protein is CASSPPTGQGYTF.

This chain links TRBV10-3 with TRBJ1-5, with D maybe TRBD1 (5 bases). V was trimmed by 1 base and J by 7 bases, leaving 11 bases between them. The CDR3 is made up of 14 amino acids. Per the germline V gene, CDR1 is ENHRY and CDR2 is SYGVKD. The CDR3 region is CAISELGEGQPQHF. The CDR3 bases are TGTGCCATCAGTGAGTTGGGGGAAGGGCAGCCCCAGCATTTT.